This paragraph reports one T cell receptor beta chain. Its antigen is undetermined. The sample belongs to a study of a mutant IDH1 vaccine in newly diagnosed glioma. Time point: week 5, during vaccination. Doses of 300 ug of mutant IDH1 20-mer peptide were given with topical imiquimod. CDR3 size: 15 residues. Germline CDR1 reads SGHRS; CDR2 reads YFSETQ. Trimming left V 1 base short and J 0 bases short, with 8 bases between. Produced via immunoSEQ multiplex PCR; TCRdb's table is partial and in-frame only. Among around 51,000 clones listed, roughly 78% were seen once. The receptor was isolated from a woman in her forties with glioma. The chain combines TRBV5-1 with TRBJ2-1; no clear D gene. Sequencing used PBMCs, obtained from a glioma patient whose treatment included an IDH1 peptide vaccine. The CDR3: CASSLTVSSYNEQFF. In DNA, the CDR3 is TGCGCCAGCAGCTTGACAGTTAGCTCCTACAATGAGCAGTTCTTC.